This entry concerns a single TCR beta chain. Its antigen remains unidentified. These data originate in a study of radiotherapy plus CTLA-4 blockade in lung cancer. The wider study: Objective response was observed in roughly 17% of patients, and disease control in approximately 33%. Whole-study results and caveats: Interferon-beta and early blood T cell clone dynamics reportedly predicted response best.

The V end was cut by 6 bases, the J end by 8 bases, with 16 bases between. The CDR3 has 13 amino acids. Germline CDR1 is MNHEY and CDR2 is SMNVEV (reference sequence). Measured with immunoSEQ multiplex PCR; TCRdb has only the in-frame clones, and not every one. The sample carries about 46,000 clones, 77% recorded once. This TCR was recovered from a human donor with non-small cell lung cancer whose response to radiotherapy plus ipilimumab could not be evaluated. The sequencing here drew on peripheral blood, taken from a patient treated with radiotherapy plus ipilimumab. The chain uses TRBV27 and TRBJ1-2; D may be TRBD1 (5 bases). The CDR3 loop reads CASRPTSGMGYTF. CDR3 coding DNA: TGTGCCAGCAGGCCAACTTCAGGGATGGGCTACACCTTC.